These 28 T cell receptor beta chains came from one sample sequenced in a study of cytomegalovirus exposure and HLA in healthy donors. The PCR contained 60 Vbeta and 13 Jbeta primers. The assay was immunoSEQ multiplex PCR, and TCRdb's table has in-frame clones only and misses some. This repertoire comprises some 70,000 clones; its ten largest clones make up under 0.9%. Sequenced material: PBMCs. The receptors derive from a boy aged 5-17 years in good health and CMV-seronegative.

This sequence joins TRBV9 and TRBJ1-1; weak D call: TRBD1 (5 bases). CDR1 SGDLS and CDR2 YYNGEE come from the germline V gene. CDR3 length: 14 residues. The germline V and J ends were trimmed by 4 bases and 5 bases, with 15 bases remaining between them. This CDR3 reads CASSPDGGGTEAFF. As DNA, the CDR3 is TGTGCCAGCAGCCCCGATGGGGGAGGGACTGAAGCTTTCTTT. Full variable domain (rest looked up from reference TRBV9 and TRBJ1-1): DSGVTQTPKHLITATGQRVTLRCSPRSGDLSVYWYQQSLDQGLQFLIQYYNGEERAKGNILERFSAQQFPDLHSELNLSSLELGDSALYFCASSPDGGGTEAFFGQGTRLTVV.

The chain is built from TRBV13 and TRBJ2-7; the match to TRBD1 covers 8 bases. Trimming removed 5 bases from V and 5 bases from J; junction bases left unmatched: 11. The CDR3 spans 15 residues. Germline CDR1 is PRHDT and CDR2 is FYEKMQ (reference sequence). CDR3 bases: TGTGCCAGCAGCCCGAGGCAGGGGGCATTCGACGAGCAGTACTTC. Its translation: CASSPRQGAFDEQYF.

This chain links TRBV7-6 with TRBJ1-1, with 7 bases that match TRBD1. J gave up 5 bases and V 4 bases, and 7 bases lay outside the gene matches. Germline loops: CDR1 SGHVS, CDR2 FNYEAQ. The CDR3 extends over 14 amino acids. The CDR3 here is CASSSFGTATEAFF. The CDR3 DNA reads as TGTGCCAGCAGCTCGTTCGGGACAGCTACTGAAGCTTTCTTT.

V usage is TRBV9 and J usage is TRBJ2-3, with 9 bases identical to TRBD1. CDR1 is SGDLS and CDR2 is YYNGEE in the germline V gene. The V segment lost 2 bases and the J segment 4 bases; nucleotides outside the gene matches: 5. This CDR3 spans 15 amino acids. CDR3 sequence: CASSVGTGSSDTQYF. The CDR3 region has the DNA TGTGCCAGCAGCGTGGGGACAGGGAGCTCAGATACGCAGTATTTT.

The rearrangement links TRBV2 to TRBJ2-1; 8 nucleotides align to TRBD2. CDR1 is SNHLY and CDR2 is FYNNEI in the germline V gene. V was clipped by 11 bases and J by 5 bases; unmatched bases: 23. This CDR3 spans 18 amino acids. For the CDR3, the DNA is TGTGCCCTCGGAGCGGATTTTTCGGGGCGGGGGGCAGACAATGAGCAGTTCTTC. It specifies CALGADFSGRGADNEQFF.

The rearrangement links TRBV5-1 to TRBJ1-3, with 8 bases lining up with TRBD1. V shed 6 bases and J 8 bases; nucleotides not matched to a gene: 16. This CDR3 is built from 16 residues. Germline assignment: CDR1 SGHRS and CDR2 YFSETQ. The CDR3 protein is CASTFGTGGQRDTIYF. As DNA, the CDR3 is TGCGCCAGCACTTTCGGGACAGGCGGCCAAAGGGACACCATATATTTT. Using reference TRBV5-1 and TRBJ1-3 for the parts outside the CDR3, the full variable domain is KAGVTQTPRYLIKTRGQQVTLSCSPISGHRSVSWYQQTPGQGLQFLFEYFSETQRNKGNFPGRFSGRQFSNSRSEMNVSTLELGDSALYLCASTFGTGGQRDTIYFGEGSWLTVV.

The chain recombines TRBV5-1 with TRBJ2-3; 8 bases map to TRBD1. Germline CDR1 is SGHRS and CDR2 is YFSETQ. V was clipped by 4 bases and J by 0 bases; unmatched bases: 7. The CDR3 length is 16 residues. CDR3 loop: CASSGRQGSSTDTQYF. CDR3 sequence (DNA): TGCGCCAGCAGCGGCCGACAGGGGTCTAGCACAGATACGCAGTATTTT.

This sequence joins TRBV25-1 and TRBJ1-1; tentative D call: TRBD1 (5 bases). V dropped 8 bases and J dropped 0 bases, with 10 bases sitting between them. Germline V gives CDR1 MGHDK, CDR2 SYGVNS. CDR3 length: 13 residues. The CDR3 nucleotides are TGTGCCAGCGGGCGGGGCATGAACACTGAAGCTTTCTTT. Encoded protein: CASGRGMNTEAFF.

This chain links TRBV6-5 with TRBJ1-2; D is uncertain. Germline CDR1 and CDR2: MNHEY and SVGAGI. The CDR3 spans 15 residues. The V end lost 0 bases, the J end lost 0 bases, and 8 bases lay between the germline ends. The CDR3 DNA follows: TGTGCCAGCAGTTACTCGGGCCAAGCTAACTATGGCTACACCTTC. Its protein product is CASSYSGQANYGYTF.

This chain joins TRBV9 and TRBJ2-2, with D perhaps TRBD1 (6 bases). Trimming pared 6 bases from V and 6 bases from J, leaving 9 bases between. Per the germline V gene, CDR1 is SGDLS and CDR2 is YYNGEE. The CDR3 has 12 amino acids. This chain's CDR3 is CASKKGAGELFF. CDR3 bases: TGTGCCAGCAAAAAGGGGGCCGGGGAGCTGTTTTTT.

The chain couples TRBV27 to TRBJ2-1, with 8 nucleotides matching TRBD2. The length of the CDR3 is 13 residues. Germline V lookup: CDR1 MNHEY, CDR2 SMNVEV (reference sequence). Germline trimming cut 10 bases from V and 5 bases from J; bases unmatched to any gene: 7. CDR3 sequence reads: CATTGGGDNEQFF. As DNA, the CDR3 is TGTGCCACCACCGGGGGGGGAGACAATGAGCAGTTCTTC.

This chain uses TRBV4-1 with TRBJ1-1; 8 nucleotides line up with TRBD1. CDR1 MGHRA and CDR2 YSYEKL come from the germline V gene. Trimming cost V 5 bases and J 0 bases; bases outside gene matches: 5. The CDR3 extends over 15 amino acids. The CDR3 region is CASSSRQGMNTEAFF. The CDR3 nucleotides are TGCGCCAGCAGCTCCCGACAGGGGATGAACACTGAAGCTTTCTTT.

The chain joins TRBV6-5 to TRBJ2-7; D is undetermined. This CDR3 is built from 14 residues. The ends were cut back, 6 bases at V and 3 bases at J, with 15 bases in the middle. CDR1 is MNHEY and CDR2 is SVGAGI in the germline V gene. The CDR3 here is CASRQTRLVYEQYF. The CDR3 DNA sequence: TGTGCCAGCAGACAAACCCGACTGGTCTACGAGCAGTACTTC.

The CDR3 bases are TGTGCCAGCAGCTTAGCCCAGAACACTGAAGCTTTCTTT. This encodes CASSLAQNTEAFF. This chain connects TRBV7-9 to TRBJ1-1; no reliable D call. Germline CDR1 SEHNR, CDR2 FQNEAQ (reference sequence). CDR3 length: 13 residues. Trimming pared 0 bases from V and 1 base from J, leaving 3 bases between.

The chain employs TRBV11-2 and TRBJ2-3; 9 bases agree with TRBD2. Trimming cost V 1 base and J 1 base; bases outside gene matches: 6. CDR1 and CDR2 (germline): SGHAT, FQNNGV. The CDR3 has 17 amino acids. The CDR3 sequence: CASSLGAAGGGTDTQYF. CDR3 in DNA: TGTGCCAGCAGCTTAGGTGCCGCGGGGGGGGGCACAGATACGCAGTATTTT.

V is TRBV30 and J is TRBJ1-2, with D tentatively TRBD1 (5 bases). CDR1 and CDR2 (germline): GTSNPN, SVGIG (reference sequence). This CDR3 is 14 amino acids long. Deletions cut 0 bases from V and 6 bases from J, with 14 bases between. CDR3 sequence: CAWSVPGEKDGYTF. The CDR3, as DNA: TGTGCCTGGAGTGTACCGGGGGAGAAAGATGGCTACACCTTC. The whole variable domain, filled in from reference TRBV30 and TRBJ1-2, reads SQTIHQWPATLVQPVGSPLSLECTVEGTSNPNLYWYRQAAGRGLQLLFYSVGIGQISSEVPQNLSASRPQDRQFILSSKKLLLSDSGFYLCAWSVPGEKDGYTFGSGTRLTVV.

The gene calls are TRBV18 and TRBJ2-7, with D perhaps TRBD2 (5 bases). Germline V gene lookup returns CDR1 KGHSH and CDR2 LQKENI. With 6 bases removed from V and 6 bases from J, the gap between germline ends came to 18 bases. This CDR3 is 14 amino acids long. The CDR3 nucleotides are TGTGCCAGCTCGGCGGGCGCCTCAGCCCTCGAGCAGTACTTC. Its translation: CASSAGASALEQYF.

J is TRBJ1-1 and V is TRBV6-1; no clear D. In germline, CDR1 is MNHNS, CDR2 SASEGT. The CDR3 totals 13 residues. The V and J ends lost 8 bases and 3 bases respectively, with 13 bases between them. CDR3 amino acids: CASGEGWDTEAFF. In nucleotides, the CDR3 is TGTGCCAGCGGAGAGGGTTGGGACACTGAAGCTTTCTTT.

Note on this clone: The same CDR3 arises from other DNA sequences in this sample as well. The chain is built from TRBV7-9 and TRBJ2-5, with unresolved D. CDR1 is SEHNR, CDR2 FQNEAQ, per germline (reference sequence). CDR3 length: 11 residues. Trimming removed 5 bases from V and 5 bases from J, with 6 bases in between. The CDR3 here is CASSPQETQYF. As DNA, the CDR3 is TGTGCCAGCAGCCCTCAGGAGACCCAGTACTTC.

The V call is TRBV6-6, the J call TRBJ1-2; 7 bases match TRBD1. V dropped 6 bases and J dropped 3; count of bases not matched to a gene: 7. Germline loops: CDR1 MNHNY, CDR2 SVGAGI (reference sequence). The CDR3 length is 14 residues. CDR3 nucleotide sequence: TGTGCCAGCAGGAGGGACAGCGGCGACTATGGCTACACCTTC. Its protein is CASRRDSGDYGYTF.

The chain joins TRBV6-1 to TRBJ1-2, with unresolved D. The CDR3 is made up of 13 amino acids. CDR1 and CDR2 from the germline V gene are MNHNS and SASEGT. V gave up 4 bases and J gave up 4 bases, with 10 bases separating them. CDR3 bases: TGTGCCAGCAGTGGGGCCCTGGTCTATGGCTACACCTTC. Translation: CASSGALVYGYTF.

Comments on this clone: Other nucleotide sequences from this sample produce the same CDR3. V is TRBV7-9 and J is TRBJ1-1, with a weak D call TRBD1 (5 bases). CDR1 SEHNR and CDR2 FQNEAQ come from the germline V gene (reference sequence). The CDR3 is made up of 13 amino acids. Trimming took 4 bases from V and 5 from J, leaving 11 bases between them. CDR3 nucleotide sequence: TGTGCCAGCAGCTACGGCGGGGGGACTGAAGCTTTCTTT. The encoded protein is CASSYGGGTEAFF.

This chain links TRBV5-8 with TRBJ2-5; the match to TRBD1 covers 11 bases. Germline lookup yields CDR1 SGHTS and CDR2 YDEGEE. The V gene end was trimmed by 3 bases and the J gene end by 5 bases; junction bases not matched to a gene: 6. CDR3 length: 15 residues. CDR3 in DNA: TGTGCCAGCAGCTCCCGGACAGGGGGCGTCGAGACCCAGTACTTC. Translating it yields CASSSRTGGVETQYF.

The rearrangement joins TRBV29-1 to TRBJ2-7; D is undetermined. CDR3 length equals 10 residues. Germline V gene sequence: CDR1 SQVTM, CDR2 ANQGSEA. The germline V and J ends were trimmed by 5 bases and 4 bases, with 6 bases remaining between them. Written as DNA, the CDR3 is TGCAGCGTTATTATGTACGAGCAGTACTTC. Amino acid sequence: CSVIMYEQYF.

The V call is TRBV29-1, the J call TRBJ2-7, with 7 bases fitting TRBD1. V lost 0 bases and J lost 2; bases outside the gene matches: 7. Per the germline V gene, CDR1 is SQVTM and CDR2 is ANQGSEA. There are 15 residues in the CDR3. The CDR3 sequence is CSVEDQRDSAYEQYF. The CDR3 nucleotides read TGCAGCGTTGAAGATCAAAGGGACAGCGCCTACGAGCAGTACTTC.

V gene TRBV7-9 combines with J gene TRBJ1-5; D not certain. V lost 4 bases to trimming and J lost 2 bases, with 9 bases between them. The length of the CDR3 is 14 residues. Germline V gives CDR1 SEHNR, CDR2 FQNEAQ (reference sequence). The CDR3 coding sequence is TGTGCCAGCAGCTCGCCCCCGGGCAATCAGCCCCAGCATTTT. This codes for CASSSPPGNQPQHF.

The chain employs TRBV18 and TRBJ2-7, with 8 bases matching TRBD1. With 4 bases clipped from V and 3 bases from J, the junction kept 8 bases outside the gene matches. The CDR3 length is 15 residues. CDR1 is KGHSH and CDR2 is LQKENI in the germline V gene. The CDR3: CASSQGQGSYYEQYF. Here the CDR3 DNA reads TGTGCCAGCTCACAAGGACAGGGATCATACTACGAGCAGTACTTC.

The rearrangement joins TRBV14 to TRBJ2-1; 10 nucleotides match TRBD2. Germline CDR1 and CDR2: SGHDN and FVKESK. J was trimmed by 0 bases and V by 5 bases; bases with no gene match: 4. CDR3 length equals 16 residues. For the CDR3, the DNA is TGTGCCAGCAGCAGACTAGCGGGTTACTCCTACAATGAGCAGTTCTTC. Protein sequence: CASSRLAGYSYNEQFF. The variable domain in full, completed from reference TRBV14 and TRBJ2-1, reads EAGVTQFPSHSVIEKGQTVTLRCDPISGHDNLYWYRRVMGKEIKFLLHFVKESKQDESGMPNNRFLAERTGGTYSTLKVQPAELEDSGVYFCASSRLAGYSYNEQFFGPGTRLTVL.